The T cell receptor beta chain described here comes from a study of OX40 agonist ivuxolimab in advanced cancers. Study at large: An agonistic human IgG2 monoclonal antibody against OX40 (CD134) was given.

Concerning this clone: Its antigen is unidentified.

V lost 0 bases, J lost 7 bases, and 11 bases lay in between. Looked up from germline, CDR1 is SGHRS and CDR2 is YFSETQ. This CDR3 has 14 amino acids. Findings and limits, study-wide: Nonresponders, in some cases, also had low normalized T-cell clonal expansion. The expanded peripheral T cells' antigen specificity was not determined. Expanded clones were, on average, more numerous in CD8+ T cells than in CD4+.

The protocol was immunoSEQ multiplex PCR, while the TCRdb copy is restricted to in-frame clones and leaves out a portion. Among tens of thousands of clones, around 90% were seen once, and the ten largest hold around 2%. Sample: CD4+ or CD8+ T cells sorted from blood, taken in a trial of the OX40 agonist ivuxolimab. This TCR was sampled from an adult with an advanced solid tumor such as melanoma, head and neck, liver or kidney cancer. The chain recombines TRBV5-1 with TRBJ2-1; the D gene is possibly TRBD2 (6 bases). Here the CDR3 reads CASSLEGSGNEQFF. The CDR3 coding sequence is TGCGCCAGCAGCTTGGAGGGTAGCGGAAATGAGCAGTTCTTC.